Listed below are T cell receptor beta chains from one sample, sequenced in a study of post-analysis software for immune sequencing data. In TCRdb, the PCR reads were re-called with MiXCR into one record per CDR3 protein. The sample records some 240,000 distinct CDR3 sequences, 36% being singletons. Sequenced: blood. The receptor source for this set is a girl aged 10-17 years with multiple sclerosis. Each CDR3 is given with its conserved first and last residue. A D gene is named only where the DNA matches it firmly. Expanded clones get a size class; other rows say once, few or many, or leave the size out.

V	J	size	D	length	DNA	CDR3
TRBV5-1	TRBJ2-5	many	TRBD2	17	TGCGCCAGCAGCTTGGCTGGGTTACTAGCGGATGAAGAGACCCAGTACTTC	CASSLAGLLADEETQYF
TRBV7-2	TRBJ2-2	-	-	15	TGTGCCAGCAGCCGCGGGACAGCGAACACCGGGGAGCTGTTTTTT	CASSRGTANTGELFF
TRBV5-1	TRBJ2-5	-	-	14	TGCGCCAGCAGCTTTGGGCCGGAGTTGGAGACCCAGTACTTC	CASSFGPELETQYF
TRBV28	TRBJ1-2	many	-	8	TGTGTGTCAGGGAGCTACACCTTC	CVSGSYTF
TRBV2	TRBJ1-5	-	-	14	TGTGCCAGCAGTGAACTAGGGGCCTTCGGGCCCCAGCATTTT	CASSELGAFGPQHF
TRBV6-5	TRBJ2-2	-	-	13	TGTGCCAGCGCTGCAAGCTTTTTCGGGGAGCTGTTTTTT	CASAASFFGELFF
TRBV28	TRBJ2-1	-	-	13	TGTGCCAGCAGTTTAGTAGCGACCAATGAGCAGTTCTTC	CASSLVATNEQFF
TRBV29-1	TRBJ1-5	many	TRBD1	16	TGCAGCGTTGGAATAGGCGGACAGGGGAGGGATCAGCCCCAGCATTTT	CSVGIGGQGRDQPQHF
TRBV4-3	TRBJ1-6	-	-	13	TGCGCCAGCAGCCCGAACCTGGGGCTGGCCCTCCACTTT	CASSPNLGLALHF
TRBV29-1	TRBJ2-7	-	TRBD1	15	TGCAGCGTTGATCTTGGGACAGGGCTCCCCTACGAGCAGTACTTC	CSVDLGTGLPYEQYF
TRBV28	TRBJ2-3	-	TRBD2	15	TGTGCCAGCAGTCCCCCTAGCGGCCTCGCAGATACGCAGTATTTT	CASSPPSGLADTQYF
TRBV5-1	TRBJ2-1	-	-	12	TGCGCCAGCAGCTTTTTGGACAATGAGCAGTTCTTC	CASSFLDNEQFF
TRBV5-1	TRBJ2-1	-	-	17	TGCGCCAGCAGCGATTCTGTAGGGGGTGGGAACCTCAATGAGCAGTTCTTC	CASSDSVGGGNLNEQFF
TRBV4-1	TRBJ2-5	-	TRBD2	14	TGCGCCAGCAGCCGGACTAGCGGGGGGCCGGGCCAGTACTTC	CASSRTSGGPGQYF
TRBV5-1	TRBJ2-1	many	TRBD2	16	TGCGCCAGCAGCCCCCCCCGGACCGCGGGGGACAATGAGCAGTTCTTC	CASSPPRTAGDNEQFF